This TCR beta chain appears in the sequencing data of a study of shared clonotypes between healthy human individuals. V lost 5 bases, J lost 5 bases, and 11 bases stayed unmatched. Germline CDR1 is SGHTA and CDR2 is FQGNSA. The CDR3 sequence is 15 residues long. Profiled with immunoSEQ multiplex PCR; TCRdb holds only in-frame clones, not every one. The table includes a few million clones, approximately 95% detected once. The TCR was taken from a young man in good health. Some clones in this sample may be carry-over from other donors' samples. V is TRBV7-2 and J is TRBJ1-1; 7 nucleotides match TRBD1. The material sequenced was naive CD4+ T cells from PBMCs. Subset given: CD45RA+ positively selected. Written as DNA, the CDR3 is TGTGCCAGCAGCAACCGCGAGGGGGCTAGGACTGAAGCTTTCTTT. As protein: CASSNREGARTEAFF.